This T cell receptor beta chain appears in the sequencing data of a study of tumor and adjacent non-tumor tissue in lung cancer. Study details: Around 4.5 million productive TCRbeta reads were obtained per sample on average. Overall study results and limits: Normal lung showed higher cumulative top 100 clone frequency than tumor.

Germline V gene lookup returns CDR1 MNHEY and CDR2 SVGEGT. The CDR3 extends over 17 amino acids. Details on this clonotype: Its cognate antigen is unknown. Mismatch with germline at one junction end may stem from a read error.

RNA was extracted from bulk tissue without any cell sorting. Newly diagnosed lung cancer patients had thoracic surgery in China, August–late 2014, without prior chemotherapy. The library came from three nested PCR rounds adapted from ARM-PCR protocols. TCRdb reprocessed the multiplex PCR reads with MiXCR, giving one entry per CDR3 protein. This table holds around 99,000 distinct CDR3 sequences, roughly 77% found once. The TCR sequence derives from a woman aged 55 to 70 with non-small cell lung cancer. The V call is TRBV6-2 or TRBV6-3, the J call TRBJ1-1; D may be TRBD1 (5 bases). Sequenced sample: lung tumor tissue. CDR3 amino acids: CASSPRAGFFGYTGAFF. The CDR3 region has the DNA TGTGCCAGCAGTCCCCGAGCAGGGTTTTTTGGATACACTGGAGCTTTCTTT.